This T cell receptor beta chain came from a study of cytomegalovirus exposure and HLA in healthy donors. Notes on the study in general: Confirmation was obtained in vitro that a few CMV-associated chains are specific for CMV antigens. Using a false discovery rate of 0.05, a later analysis showed that 15,000 to 20,000 TCR beta sequences were associated with HLA alleles. Donors were assumed by presence/absence analyses to have roughly uniform sequencing depth. A later analysis appeared to link common viral pathogens to several of the most significant clusters.

Note on this clone: Its antigen is undetermined. The sample carries other DNA sequences with the same CDR3.

PCR was performed using 60 Vbeta and 13 Jbeta primers. The data were produced by immunoSEQ multiplex PCR, yet TCRdb's version contains in-frame clones alone and is incomplete. The sample's table shows more than 130,000 clones. The CDR3 covers 11 residues. The germline gives CDR1 SGHTA, CDR2 FQGNSA. The V and J ends lost 5 bases and 2 bases respectively, with 3 bases between them. The material sequenced was PBMCs. This chain links TRBV7-2 with TRBJ2-5; the D is unclear. This clonotype was obtained from a man in his forties in good health and CMV-seronegative. The CDR3 bases are TGTGCCAGCAGCCCACAAGAGACCCAGTACTTC. Amino acid sequence: CASSPQETQYF.